A selection of T cell receptor beta chains follows, all from one sample in a study of T cells in Graves' hyperthyroidism and ophthalmopathy. TCRdb analysed the multiplex PCR reads with MiXCR anew, one entry per CDR3 protein. The sample has around 400,000 distinct CDR3 sequences; roughly 25% are singletons. The source material was blood. All receptors come from a man aged 45 to 65 with Graves' hyperthyroidism. Both conserved end residues are part of each CDR3. A D gene is named only where the DNA matches it firmly. Expanded clones are given a class, and other clones once, few, many or no size at all.

TRBJ2-3,TRBV19,TRBD1,.,CASTSTGGRAADTQYF,TGTGCCAGTACCTCGACAGGGGGTAGGGCCGCAGATACGCAGTATTTT
TRBJ2-7,TRBV13,.,few,CASSRERLKYEQYF,TGTGCCAGCAGCCGCGAAAGGCTGAAGTACGAGCAGTACTTC
TRBJ2-3,TRBV5-1,TRBD2,once,CASSLAGLADTDTQYF,TGCGCCAGCAGCTTGGCAGGGCTAGCGGACACAGATACGCAGTATTTT
TRBJ1-2,TRBV3-1,.,many,CASSQGGLYGYTF,TGTGCCAGCAGCCAGGGGGGCCTCTATGGCTACACCTTC
TRBJ1-2,TRBV20-1,.,many,CSATSLSWGYTF,TGCAGTGCCACGTCCCTTAGCTGGGGCTACACCTTC
TRBJ1-3,TRBV28,TRBD1,.,CASSLLGQGFSSGNTIYF,TGTGCCAGCAGTTTATTGGGACAGGGGTTTTCATCTGGAAACACCATATATTTT
TRBJ1-2,TRBV3-1,TRBD1,.,CASSFKGTGGSPGYGYTF,TGTGCCAGCAGCTTCAAGGGAACAGGGGGCTCCCCCGGGTATGGCTACACCTTC
TRBJ2-5,TRBV24-1,TRBD2,many,CAASDNGRGLAEETQYF,TGTGCCGCCAGTGATAATGGCCGCGGACTAGCGGAAGAGACCCAGTACTTC
TRBJ2-5,TRBV9,TRBD1,.,CASSPGGMETQYF,TGTGCCAGCAGCCCAGGGGGCATGGAGACCCAGTACTTC
TRBJ2-1,TRBV29-1,.,few,CSVNTVEQFF,TGCAGCGTTAACACAGTTGAGCAGTTCTTC
TRBJ1-1,TRBV27,.,few,CASSLYQGFTEAFF,TGTGCCAGCAGTTTATATCAGGGTTTCACTGAAGCTTTCTTT
TRBJ2-5,TRBV20-1,TRBD2,few,CSARDLRGLAGIETQYF,TGCAGTGCTAGAGATTTGAGGGGACTAGCGGGAATCGAGACCCAGTACTTC
TRBJ2-3,TRBV12-5,.,many,CASGLGQGLQAQYF,TGTGCTAGTGGTTTGGGTCAGGGCTTACAGGCGCAGTATTTT
TRBJ1-5,TRBV27,TRBD1,many,CASSHRGPGNQPQHF,TGTGCCAGCAGTCACAGGGGGCCAGGCAATCAGCCCCAGCATTTT
TRBJ2-3,TRBV29-1,.,.,CSVDRPTDTQYF,TGCAGCGTTGACCGGCCCACAGATACGCAGTATTTT
TRBJ2-1,TRBV6-2/TRBV6-3,TRBD2,few,CASSYSREGPDEQFF,TGTGCCAGCAGTTACTCGAGGGAGGGCCCCGATGAGCAGTTCTTC
TRBJ1-6,TRBV20-1,.,.,CSASPAPNSPLHF,TGCAGTGCTAGTCCCGCGCCGAATTCACCCCTCCACTTT
TRBJ1-2,TRBV7-2,.,few,CASSSATANYGYTF,TGTGCCAGCAGCTCCGCGACAGCAAACTATGGCTACACCTTC
TRBJ2-2,TRBV11-2,TRBD2,.,CASSLGTSFNTGELFF,TGTGCCAGCAGCTTAGGGACTAGCTTCAACACCGGGGAGCTGTTTTTT
TRBJ2-5,TRBV6-5,.,.,CASSYGGSRETQYF,TGTGCCAGCAGTTACGGCGGCAGTAGAGAGACCCAGTACTTC
TRBJ1-1,TRBV12-3/TRBV12-4,.,many,CASSPRQSQAFF,TGTGCCAGCAGTCCCCGACAGTCACAGGCTTTCTTT
TRBJ2-3,TRBV24-1,.,.,CATKGGLSTDTRYF,TGTGCCACCAAGGGCGGACTAAGCACAGATACGCGGTATTTT
TRBJ1-1,TRBV2,.,many,CASRQGGTEAFF,TGTGCCAGCAGACAGGGTGGCACTGAAGCTTTCTTT
TRBJ1-1,TRBV30,.,many,CAWSDAGAVTEAFF,TGTGCCTGGAGCGACGCGGGGGCGGTTACTGAAGCTTTCTTT
TRBJ2-7,TRBV5-1,.,.,CASTKEAGNYEQYF,TGCGCCAGCACAAAAGAGGCAGGTAACTACGAGCAGTACTTC
TRBJ2-7,TRBV5-6,.,few,CASSILVSSYEQYF,TGTGCCAGCAGCATACTAGTGAGCTCCTACGAGCAGTACTTC
TRBJ1-1,TRBV29-1,.,many,CSVGRLNTEAFF,TGCAGCGTTGGTCGACTGAACACTGAAGCTTTCTTT
TRBJ2-3,TRBV3-1,TRBD2,.,CASSGAGAYPSTDTQYF,TGTGCCAGCAGCGGGGCGGGAGCCTACCCGAGCACAGATACGCAGTATTTT
TRBJ1-3,TRBV15,.,.,CATSRAPSGNTIYF,TGTGCCACCAGCAGAGCCCCCTCTGGAAACACCATATATTTT
TRBJ1-5,TRBV29-1,TRBD1,few,CSVAWGTDNQPQHF,TGCAGCGTCGCTTGGGGGACAGACAATCAGCCCCAGCATTTT
TRBJ2-1,TRBV6-6,TRBD2,many,CASSYSASGTYNEQFF,TGTGCCAGCAGTTACTCTGCTAGCGGGACATACAATGAGCAGTTCTTC
TRBJ1-1,TRBV27,.,.,CASSKQRTFMNTEAFF,TGTGCCAGCAGTAAACAGCGTACCTTCATGAACACTGAAGCTTTCTTT
TRBJ2-7,TRBV28,TRBD1,many,CASSSIGTGTNEQYF,TGTGCCAGCAGTTCCATCGGGACAGGGACCAACGAGCAGTACTTC
TRBJ1-5,TRBV7-2,.,few,CASSLDGQQPQHF,TGTGCCAGCAGCTTAGACGGGCAGCAGCCCCAGCATTTT
TRBJ1-2,TRBV5-1,TRBD1,few,CASSPIQGAGYTF,TGCGCCAGCAGCCCCATCCAGGGGGCCGGCTACACCTTC
TRBJ2-7,TRBV11-2,.,many,CASSQVTIWHEQYF,TGTGCCAGCAGCCAAGTCACAATCTGGCACGAGCAGTACTTC
TRBJ2-2,TRBV6-2/TRBV6-3,TRBD1,many,CASSSTGVGELFF,TGTGCCAGCAGTTCGACAGGGGTCGGGGAGCTGTTTTTT
TRBJ2-1,TRBV5-1,TRBD2,few,CASSLARTSGRVEQFF,TGCGCCAGCAGCTTGGCGAGGACTAGCGGGAGAGTCGAGCAGTTCTTC
TRBJ2-1,TRBV3-1,.,many,CASSQVIAAYNEQFF,TGTGCCAGCAGCCAGGTGATAGCGGCTTACAATGAGCAGTTCTTC
TRBJ1-2,TRBV28,TRBD1,many,CASSVRDSALGGYTF,TGTGCCAGCAGTGTTAGGGACAGCGCCTTGGGCGGCTACACCTTC
TRBJ1-1,TRBV12-3/TRBV12-4,.,.,CASSVHVSSEAFF,TGTGCCAGCAGTGTTCATGTGTCTTCAGAAGCTTTCTTT
TRBJ2-2,TRBV6-1,.,.,CASRALTAGELFF,TGTGCCAGCAGAGCCCTGACTGCCGGGGAGCTGTTTTTT
TRBJ2-5,TRBV11-2,.,many,CASSPQFWGGETQYF,TGTGCCAGCAGCCCACAGTTTTGGGGTGGAGAGACCCAGTACTTC
TRBJ2-5,TRBV5-1,TRBD1,few,CASSLDGFRGHQETQYF,TGCGCCAGCAGCTTGGACGGGTTCAGGGGGCATCAAGAGACCCAGTACTTC
TRBJ2-3,TRBV24-1,.,.,CATSGAPVASPSTDTQYF,TGTGCCACCAGTGGTGCCCCCGTAGCGTCCCCTAGCACAGATACGCAGTATTTT
TRBJ2-5,TRBV20-1,TRBD1,once,CSAQGTGGKTQYF,TGCAGTGCCCAAGGGACAGGGGGCAAGACCCAGTACTTC
TRBJ2-3,TRBV19,.,.,CASSIEGASTDTQYF,TGTGCCAGTAGTATAGAGGGGGCTAGCACAGATACGCAGTATTTT
TRBJ2-1,TRBV20-1,TRBD1,.,CSATRTGAGEQFF,TGCAGTGCGACCAGGACAGGGGCGGGTGAGCAGTTCTTC
TRBJ2-3,TRBV20-1,.,.,CSAETRTGGHTDTQYF,TGCAGTGCGGAGACTAGGACTGGGGGCCACACAGATACGCAGTATTTT
TRBJ2-1,TRBV7-2,.,many,CASSLGGEREQFF,TGTGCCAGCAGCTTAGGCGGGGAGCGCGAGCAGTTCTTC
TRBJ2-3,TRBV7-9,TRBD1,few,CASSFVTGGSTDTQYF,TGTGCCAGCAGCTTTGTGACAGGGGGAAGCACAGATACGCAGTATTTT
TRBJ1-6,TRBV6-1,TRBD1,.,CASSERGPGLGSYNSPLHF,TGTGCCAGCAGTGAAAGGGGGCCGGGGTTGGGATCCTATAATTCACCCCTCCACTTT
TRBJ2-2,TRBV18,TRBD1,few,CASSPLRDRVNTGELFF,TGTGCCAGCTCACCTCTACGGGACAGGGTCAACACCGGGGAGCTGTTTTTT
TRBJ2-2,TRBV11-3,.,.,CASSPGGAGTGELFF,TGTGCCAGCAGCCCGGGGGGCGCGGGCACCGGGGAGCTGTTTTTT